This T cell receptor (beta chain) stems from a study of cytomegalovirus exposure and HLA in healthy donors. It was the approximately 120-subject validation cohort, separate from the roughly 700-subject first cohort, to which the donors belonged. The table came from immunoSEQ multiplex PCR; TCRdb's copy has only in-frame clones and leaves some out. Altogether tens of thousands of clones are present, 85% to 95% being singletons, with the ten largest covering 2.1%. Trimming cost V 5 bases and J 7 bases, with 15 bases left between them. Germline CDR1 MNHEY, CDR2 SMNVEV (reference sequence). The CDR3 totals 14 residues. Notes on this clone: What it binds is unknown.

Findings of the study overall: Testing in vitro showed a few CMV-associated chains specific for CMV antigens. Altogether, about 160 TCR beta chains were recorded as cytomegalovirus-associated.

The sequence was collected from a woman younger than 30 in good health and CMV-seronegative. The sequencing input was PBMCs. V gene TRBV27 combines with J gene TRBJ2-1; D possibly corresponds to TRBD2 (6 bases). Here the CDR3 DNA reads TGTGCCAGCAGTCTAGGGGACTCAGATAATGAGCAGTTCTTC. This codes for CASSLGDSDNEQFF.